What follows are 31 T cell receptor beta chains derived from one specimen sequenced in a study of T-cell memory formation after mild COVID-19 (dated by TCRdb to the early 2020s). The method was 5' RACE. The sample was run on an Illumina NovaSeq 6000. TCRdb itself trimmed the public reads at Q25 with fastp, ran MiXCR and retained productive beta chains. Each entry merges the rows of one CDR3 protein and shows their most common DNA and genes. The sample table shows a few hundred thousand distinct CDR3 sequences, and roughly 14% are seen once. In total, the top ten clones hold roughly 22% of the sample. The material sequenced was PBMCs or a T cell subset sorted from them (not recorded which). The receptors shown here come from a man aged 18 to 29 who had mild COVID-19 (a few samples of this study predate the infection). The sample titles of this study are shuffled in the database, so cell type and time point are left out; the donor was told from shared clones.

This clonotype was recorded a few times. The chain combines TRBV27 with TRBJ2-7, with a weak D call TRBD1 (5 bases). Trimming pared 8 bases from V and 3 bases from J, leaving 14 bases between. CDR3 size: 13 residues. Per the germline V gene, CDR1 is MNHEY and CDR2 is SMNVEV (reference sequence). The CDR3 region has the DNA TGTGCCAGCCCCCTCACAGGAAACTACGAGCAGTACTTC. Protein product: CASPLTGNYEQYF.

The chain carries TRBV20-1 and TRBJ2-5; a weak D match, TRBD2 (5 bases). The CDR3 extends over 15 amino acids. V lost 6 bases and J 2 bases, leaving 19 bases between the germline ends. The germline V gene encodes CDR1 DFQATT and CDR2 SNEGSKA (reference sequence). The CDR3 sequence: CSASPRRYPQETQYF. Written as DNA, the CDR3 is TGCAGTGCGAGCCCCCGGAGGTACCCTCAAGAGACCCAGTACTTC.

This clonotype was detected only a few times. The rearrangement links TRBV4-1 to TRBJ2-2; unclear D gene. This CDR3 has 11 amino acids. The germline gives CDR1 MGHRA, CDR2 YSYEKL. The germline V and J ends were trimmed by 5 bases and 9 bases, with 7 bases remaining between them. CDR3 nucleotides: TGCGCCAGCAGCTGGGGTCGGGAGCTGTTTTTT. Its protein is CASSWGRELFF.

This clonotype has only a few counts. The rearrangement joins TRBV7-2 to TRBJ2-5; 9 bases match TRBD2. The CDR3 spans 17 residues. After removal of 0 bases from V and 1 base from J, the junction contained 6 bases not matched to a gene. Germline V gives CDR1 SGHTA, CDR2 FQGNSA. In DNA, the CDR3 is TGTGCCAGCAGCTTAGCGCATGATAGCGGGGGCCAAGAGACCCAGTACTTC. Translation gives CASSLAHDSGGQETQYF.

This chain joins TRBV28 and TRBJ1-5, with TRBD1 matching 7 bases. The germline CDR1 and CDR2 sequences are MDHEN and SYDVKM. Trimming took 0 bases from V and 1 from J; bases not matched to a gene: 3. There are 16 residues in the CDR3. Written as DNA, the CDR3 is TGTGCCAGCAGTTTATGGGGCAGGGGGAGCAATCAGCCCCAGCATTTT. Its protein product is CASSLWGRGSNQPQHF.

This clonotype was detected many times. This rearrangement joins TRBV5-1 to TRBJ2-3, with D possibly being TRBD1 (5 bases). Germline V lookup: CDR1 SGHRS, CDR2 YFSETQ. The CDR3 runs 13 residues. Trimming cost V 0 bases and J 5 bases, with 7 bases left between them. In DNA, the CDR3 is TGCGCCAGCAGCTTGGGTCAGGGAGATACGCAGTATTTT. Amino acid sequence: CASSLGQGDTQYF.

The rearrangement links TRBV20-1 to TRBJ1-5; D perhaps matches TRBD1 (5 bases). This CDR3 contains 12 residues. The germline V gene encodes CDR1 DFQATT and CDR2 SNEGSKA (reference sequence). V was clipped by 0 bases and J by 7 bases, with 7 bases between them. The CDR3 loop reads CSARDGAQPQHF. The CDR3 DNA is TGCAGTGCTAGAGACGGGGCACAGCCCCAGCATTTT.

The chain couples TRBV6-1 to TRBJ2-5; 13 bases line up with TRBD2. The CDR3 runs 17 residues. The ends lost 8 bases at V and 0 bases at J; junction bases unmatched: 9. Per germline, CDR1 MNHNS and CDR2 SASEGT. CDR3 residues: CASSTSGGIIYQETQYF. The CDR3 coding sequence is TGTGCCAGCTCGACTAGCGGGGGGATTATTTACCAAGAGACCCAGTACTTC.

The chain combines TRBV15 with TRBJ2-7, with 7 bases matching TRBD1. The CDR3 is made up of 15 amino acids. With 3 bases clipped from V and 2 bases from J, the junction kept 7 bases outside the gene matches. Germline values: CDR1 LNHNV, CDR2 YYDKDF (reference sequence). The CDR3 spells CATSRDRLYPYEQYV. Written as DNA, the CDR3 is TGTGCCACCAGCAGGGACAGGCTCTACCCCTACGAGCAGTACGTC.

This clonotype was seen repeatedly, ten times or more. This chain connects TRBV29-1 to TRBJ2-7; no definite D call. This CDR3 comprises 13 residues. The V end lost 7 bases, the J end lost 0 bases, and 13 bases lay between the germline ends. Germline V gives CDR1 SQVTM, CDR2 ANQGSEA. CDR3 in amino acids: CSALLSDSYEQYF. The CDR3 nucleotides are TGCAGCGCTCTTTTATCTGACTCCTACGAGCAGTACTTC.

The chain carries TRBV7-3 and TRBJ1-1; 8 nucleotides align to TRBD1. After removal of 0 bases from V and 11 bases from J, the junction contained 5 bases not matched to a gene. CDR1 SGHTA and CDR2 FQGTGA come from the germline V gene. The CDR3 length is 13 residues. CDR3 loop: CASSLTTGVGAFF. DNA for the CDR3: TGTGCCAGCAGCTTAACGACAGGGGTAGGCGCTTTCTTT.

In this sample, this clonotype turned up many times. J is TRBJ1-1 and V is TRBV4-3; 7 positions match TRBD1. With 4 bases clipped from V and 0 bases from J, the junction kept 5 bases outside the gene matches. Germline lookup yields CDR1 LGHNA and CDR2 YSLEER. This CDR3 region has 15 residues. The chain's CDR3 is CASSLGQVMNTEAFF. The CDR3 DNA reads as TGCGCCAGCAGCCTAGGACAGGTCATGAACACTGAAGCTTTCTTT.

Here the CDR3 DNA reads TGTGCCACCCATAGGAGGACCGGGGAGCTGTTTTTT. Encoded protein: CATHRRTGELFF. The chain carries TRBV6-6 and TRBJ2-2, with D possibly TRBD2 on 5 matching bases. CDR3 length equals 12 residues. In germline, CDR1 is MNHNY, CDR2 SVGAGI (reference sequence). V was shortened by 10 bases and J by 5 bases, with 11 bases between the two germline ends.

This chain uses TRBV12-3 or TRBV12-4 with TRBJ2-5; 7 nucleotides line up with TRBD1. This CDR3 contains 14 residues. Trimming cost V 5 bases and J 3 bases; bases outside gene matches: 6. CDR3 residues: CASSPDRVEETQYF. Written as DNA, the CDR3 is TGTGCCAGCAGTCCAGACAGGGTCGAAGAGACCCAGTACTTC.

The CDR3 is CASTPRGGVDFYNEQFF. The CDR3, as DNA: TGTGCCAGCACCCCCCGGGGGGGGGTTGACTTCTACAATGAGCAGTTCTTC. This chain joins TRBV12-3 or TRBV12-4 and TRBJ2-1; 8 bases agree with TRBD2. The CDR3 is made up of 17 amino acids. The V segment lost 7 bases and the J segment 3 bases; nucleotides outside the gene matches: 14.

This clonotype was counted between two and nine times. The V call is TRBV5-1, the J call TRBJ2-1; TRBD1 or TRBD2 may be the D gene (5 bases each). This CDR3 comprises 16 residues. V dropped 5 bases and J dropped 12 bases, with 27 bases sitting between them. Germline V CDR1 and CDR2: SGHRS, YFSETQ. The DNA for the CDR3 is TGCGCCAGCAGGTCCCTGGACGACAGTCGGGGCCCAGGGCAGTTCTTC. Its translation: CASRSLDDSRGPGQFF.

This clonotype was seen a handful of times. The chain uses TRBV5-1 and TRBJ2-5, with 11 bases fitting TRBD2. Germline CDR1 and CDR2: SGHRS and YFSETQ. CDR3 length equals 17 residues. The V and J ends lost 4 bases and 3 bases, in that order; junction bases with no gene match: 11. The CDR3, as DNA: TGCGCCAGCAGCGCCTCCCTCAGACTAGCGGGGAAAGAGACCCAGTACTTC. Protein sequence: CASSASLRLAGKETQYF. Drawing the rest from reference TRBV5-1 and TRBJ2-5, the complete variable domain is KAGVTQTPRYLIKTRGQQVTLSCSPISGHRSVSWYQQTPGQGLQFLFEYFSETQRNKGNFPGRFSGRQFSNSRSEMNVSTLELGDSALYLCASSASLRLAGKETQYFGPGTRLLVL.

This clonotype was seen a few times. CDR3 coding DNA: TGCAGTGCTAGGCGACTAGGAAAGGAGACCCAGTACTTC. Its translation is CSARRLGKETQYF. The J gene is TRBJ2-5, the V gene TRBV20-1; D is perhaps TRBD2 (6 bases). Germline V gene data show CDR1 as DFQATT and CDR2 as SNEGSKA (reference sequence). The CDR3 sequence is 13 residues long. The ends were cut back, 3 bases at V and 5 bases at J, with 13 bases in the middle.

This chain uses TRBV18 with TRBJ1-3, with D hard to call. Trimming took off 6 bases at V and 4 bases at J, with 19 bases between the two ends. The CDR3 loop spans 16 amino acids. The germline gives CDR1 KGHSH, CDR2 LQKENI. The CDR3 sequence: CASSPAVVSSGNTIYF. In DNA form, the CDR3 reads TGTGCCAGCTCTCCCGCCGTAGTATCCTCCGGAAACACCATATATTTT.

This clonotype was seen only a few times. The rearrangement joins TRBV30 to TRBJ1-1; no clear D gene. The CDR3 covers 14 residues. V gave up 4 bases and J gave up 0 bases, with 12 bases separating them. Germline loops: CDR1 GTSNPN, CDR2 SVGIG (reference sequence). CDR3 DNA: TGTGCCTGGATCCAGTCTGCTATGAACACTGAAGCTTTCTTT. This sequence encodes CAWIQSAMNTEAFF.

Ten or more counts support this clonotype. In DNA, the CDR3 is TGTGCCAGCAGCTTAGTGGGGTTCGCCGAAGAGACCCAGTACTTC. Translated: CASSLVGFAEETQYF. The chain is built from TRBV7-3 and TRBJ2-5; D remains ambiguous. The length of the CDR3 is 15 residues. Germline V gene data show CDR1 as SGHTA and CDR2 as FQGTGA. The V gene lost 2 bases and the J gene lost 3 bases, with 13 bases spanning the gap.

This clonotype was observed a handful of times. Here the CDR3 reads CASSSGEGNTEAFF. Here the CDR3 DNA reads TGTGCCAGCAGTTCAGGGGAGGGGAACACTGAAGCTTTCTTT. V gene TRBV27 combines with J gene TRBJ1-1, with a tentative D call TRBD1 (6 bases). Germline V gene data show CDR1 as MNHEY and CDR2 as SMNVEV (reference sequence). V gave up 4 bases and J gave up 1 base, with 10 bases separating them. The CDR3 spans 14 residues.

The J gene is TRBJ1-1, the V gene TRBV29-1; 8 nucleotides line up with TRBD1. The CDR3 is 15 amino acids. V gave up 5 bases and J gave up 1 base; unmatched junction bases: 9. Germline V gene lookup returns CDR1 SQVTM and CDR2 ANQGSEA. The CDR3 protein is CSVRPTGGGNTEAFF. Written as DNA, the CDR3 is TGCAGCGTTCGCCCAACAGGGGGTGGGAACACTGAAGCTTTCTTT.

This clonotype was detected ten times or more. The V call is TRBV7-2, the J call TRBJ1-3, with unresolved D. V lost 3 bases, J lost 4 bases, and 4 bases lay in between. The CDR3 is made up of 12 amino acids. Germline V gives CDR1 SGHTA, CDR2 FQGNSA. The CDR3 sequence: CASSFPGNTIYF. The CDR3 bases are TGTGCCAGCAGCTTTCCAGGAAACACCATATATTTT.

This clonotype has a count of ten or more. This rearrangement joins TRBV20-1 to TRBJ1-2; D is ambiguous. Looked up from germline, CDR1 is DFQATT and CDR2 is SNEGSKA (reference sequence). V lost 6 bases and J lost 4, with 12 bases in between. The CDR3 spans 12 residues. For the CDR3, the DNA is TGCAGTGCAGGAGGACCGCGCTATGGCTACACCTTC. As protein: CSAGGPRYGYTF.

This clonotype occurred a few times. The V gene is TRBV20-1, the J gene TRBJ1-5, with D possibly TRBD1 on 5 matching bases. V lost 4 bases to trimming and J lost 7 bases, with 14 bases between them. Germline CDR1 and CDR2: DFQATT and SNEGSKA (reference sequence). There are 13 residues in the CDR3. The CDR3: CSAIRGNPQPQHF. As DNA, the CDR3 is TGCAGTGCTATACGGGGCAATCCCCAGCCCCAGCATTTT.

This chain uses TRBV6-5 with TRBJ2-7; D is perhaps TRBD1 (5 bases). CDR3 length: 13 amino acids. V was pared by 10 bases and J by 6 bases, with 19 bases between. From germline, CDR1 is MNHEY and CDR2 SVGAGI. In DNA form, the CDR3 reads TGTGCCACCGGGCAGGGTTCAGACGTCGAGCAGTACTTC. Protein: CATGQGSDVEQYF.

The genes are TRBV7-9 and TRBJ1-6, with D perhaps matching TRBD1 (5 bases). Trimming cost V 5 bases and J 4 bases, with 9 bases left between them. This CDR3 contains 14 residues. The germline V gene has CDR1 SEHNR and CDR2 FQNEAQ (reference sequence). CDR3 loop: CASSPAGYNSPLHF. The CDR3 bases are TGTGCCAGCAGCCCAGCAGGGTATAATTCACCCCTCCACTTT.

The table lists this clonotype with a few counts. The V gene is TRBV6-5, the J gene TRBJ1-2; 9 bases match TRBD1. CDR3 length: 18 amino acids. The J segment lost 5 bases and the V segment lost 2 bases, leaving 15 bases of the junction unmatched. Germline V gene sequence: CDR1 MNHEY, CDR2 SVGAGI. In DNA form, the CDR3 reads TGTGCCAGCAGTTACAGAGGGACAGGGAGGAGGGGCCATTATGGCTACACCTTC. It encodes CASSYRGTGRRGHYGYTF.

This clonotype was counted between two and nine times. The chain carries TRBV7-2 and TRBJ2-3, with 14 positions matching TRBD2. The CDR3 is 15 amino acids. Germline-derived CDR1 and CDR2 are SGHTA and FQGNSA. Trimming at V came to 8 bases and at J to 1 base, leaving 2 bases not matched to a gene. The CDR3 is CASGLAGGRTDTQYF. For the CDR3, the DNA is TGTGCCAGCGGACTAGCGGGGGGCCGCACAGATACGCAGTATTTT.

The rearrangement joins TRBV5-1 to TRBJ1-5; D is ambiguous. Germline V gene lookup returns CDR1 SGHRS and CDR2 YFSETQ. The V and J ends lost 0 bases and 5 bases respectively, with 12 bases between them. This CDR3 spans 15 amino acids. CDR3 region: CASSLEMQPHQPQHF. CDR3 sequence (DNA): TGCGCCAGCAGCTTGGAAATGCAGCCGCATCAGCCCCAGCATTTT. The full variable domain, with the rest looked up from reference TRBV5-1 and TRBJ1-5, is KAGVTQTPRYLIKTRGQQVTLSCSPISGHRSVSWYQQTPGQGLQFLFEYFSETQRNKGNFPGRFSGRQFSNSRSEMNVSTLELGDSALYLCASSLEMQPHQPQHFGDGTRLSIL.